This T cell receptor (beta chain) was observed in a study of monozygotic twins with inflammatory bowel disease. Reprocessing the 5' RACE reads, TCRdb reports a single entry for every CDR3 protein and omits DNA. The sample table includes more than 120,000 distinct CDR3 sequences. The CDR3 extends over 12 amino acids. The chain links TRBV12-3 or TRBV12-4 to TRBJ2-7; without DNA, the TCRdb call of TRBD1 cannot be checked. This TCR came from a human donor with ulcerative colitis or Crohn's disease, or a healthy co-twin of an affected twin (not recorded which). The sequenced sample was blood. CDR3 sequence: CVSSFGGFGQYF.